This T cell receptor (beta chain) comes out of a study of CD8 T cells in ankylosing spondylitis. Germline V gene data show CDR1 as SQVTM and CDR2 as ANQGSEA. The junction had 3 bases not matched to a gene; V was cut back by 4 bases and J by 4 bases. The CDR3 is 12 amino acids. Study-level findings and limits: A TCR beta motif of several highly homologous variants seemed to mark ankylosing spondylitis blood. Disease-linked clones reportedly showed significant enrichment in matched ankylosing spondylitis synovial fluid.

TCRdb recomputed calls from the 5' RACE reads with MiXCR, one row per CDR3 protein. The sample lists roughly 440,000 distinct CDR3 sequences; 17% were seen once. A word on this clonotype: The antigen is unknown.

The chain couples TRBV29-1 to TRBJ2-5; 7 nucleotides agree with TRBD1. The sample comprised blood, either unsorted or a sorted T cell fraction (not recorded which). The TCR was taken from a male donor with ankylosing spondylitis. This CDR3 reads CSVATGVETQYF. CDR3 DNA: TGCAGCGTTGCCACAGGGGTAGAGACCCAGTACTTC.